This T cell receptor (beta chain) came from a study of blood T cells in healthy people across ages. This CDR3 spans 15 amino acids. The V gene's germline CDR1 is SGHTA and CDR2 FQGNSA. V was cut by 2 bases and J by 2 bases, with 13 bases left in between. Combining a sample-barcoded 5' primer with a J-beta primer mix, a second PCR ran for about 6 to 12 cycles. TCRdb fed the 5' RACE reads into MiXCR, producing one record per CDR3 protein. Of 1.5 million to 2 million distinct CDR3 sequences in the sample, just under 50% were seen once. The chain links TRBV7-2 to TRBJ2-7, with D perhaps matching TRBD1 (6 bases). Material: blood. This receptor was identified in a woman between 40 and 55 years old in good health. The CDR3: CASSLRVDRAYEQYF. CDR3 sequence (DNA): TGTGCCAGCAGCTTACGCGTGGACAGAGCCTACGAGCAGTACTTC.